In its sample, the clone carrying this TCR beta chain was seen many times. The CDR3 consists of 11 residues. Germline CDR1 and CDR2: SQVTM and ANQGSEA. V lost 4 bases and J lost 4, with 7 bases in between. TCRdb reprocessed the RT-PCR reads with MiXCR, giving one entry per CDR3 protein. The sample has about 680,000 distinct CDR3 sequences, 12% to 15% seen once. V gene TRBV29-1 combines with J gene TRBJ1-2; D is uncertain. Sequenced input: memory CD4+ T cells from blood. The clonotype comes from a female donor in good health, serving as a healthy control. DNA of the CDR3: TGCAGCGTTGTCGGGAGCTATGGCTACACCTTC. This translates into CSVVGSYGYTF.